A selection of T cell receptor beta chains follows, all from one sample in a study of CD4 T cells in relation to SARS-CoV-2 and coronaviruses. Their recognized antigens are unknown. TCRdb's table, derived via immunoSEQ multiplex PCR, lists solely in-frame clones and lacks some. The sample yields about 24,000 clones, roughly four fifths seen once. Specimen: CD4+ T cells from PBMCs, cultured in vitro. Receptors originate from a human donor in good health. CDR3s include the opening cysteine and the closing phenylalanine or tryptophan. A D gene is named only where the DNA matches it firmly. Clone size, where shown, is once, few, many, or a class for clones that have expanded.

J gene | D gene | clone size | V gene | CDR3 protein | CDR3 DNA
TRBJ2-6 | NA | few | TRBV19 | CASSIGQGLAGANVLTF | TGTGCCAGTAGTATCGGCCAGGGCTTGGCTGGGGCCAACGTCCTGACTTTC
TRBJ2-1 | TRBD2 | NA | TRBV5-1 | CASSSWTSGRRNEQFF | TGCGCCAGCAGTTCCTGGACTAGCGGGAGGCGAAATGAGCAGTTCTTC
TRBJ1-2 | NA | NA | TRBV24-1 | CATSDLRGYTF | TGTGCCACCAGTGATCTGAGGGGCTACACCTTC
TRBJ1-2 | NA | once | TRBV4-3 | CASSQSGQNHYGYTF | TGCGCCAGCAGCCAGTCCGGACAGAACCACTATGGCTACACCTTC
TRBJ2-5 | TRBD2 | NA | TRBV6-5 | CASAVAGGLGETQYF | TGTGCCAGCGCGGTAGCGGGGGGGCTCGGGGAGACCCAGTACTTC
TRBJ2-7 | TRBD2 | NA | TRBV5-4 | CASSPRAGAGSYEQYF | TGTGCCAGCAGCCCGCGGGCGGGAGCGGGCTCCTACGAGCAGTACTTC
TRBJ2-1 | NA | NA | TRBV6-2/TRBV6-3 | CASSPRDYNEQFF | TGTGCCAGCAGTCCCCGGGACTACAATGAGCAGTTCTTC
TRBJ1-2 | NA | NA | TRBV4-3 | CASSQGQQGNGYTF | TGCGCCAGCAGCCAAGGCCAACAGGGAAATGGCTACACCTTC
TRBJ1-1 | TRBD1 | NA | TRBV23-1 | CASSHNRDSGRWDTEAFF | TGCGCCAGCAGTCATAACCGGGACAGCGGGCGGTGGGACACTGAAGCTTTCTTT
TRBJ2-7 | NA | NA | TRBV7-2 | CASSSPGYHYPYEQYF | TGTGCCAGCAGCTCCCCAGGCTACCACTATCCCTACGAGCAGTACTTC
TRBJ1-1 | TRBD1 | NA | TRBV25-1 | CASSERTGATEAFF | TGTGCCAGCAGTGAACGTACAGGGGCCACTGAAGCTTTCTTT
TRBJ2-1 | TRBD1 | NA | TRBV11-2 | CASSPDRGAYNEQFF | TGTGCCAGCAGCCCGGACAGGGGGGCCTACAATGAGCAGTTCTTC
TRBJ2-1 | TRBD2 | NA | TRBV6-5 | CATCQPSGTSKQFF | TGTGCCACCTGCCAGCCTAGCGGAACCAGCAAGCAGTTCTTC
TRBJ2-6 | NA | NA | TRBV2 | CASSPGSNVLTF | TGTGCCAGCAGTCCCGGTTCCAACGTCCTGACTTTC
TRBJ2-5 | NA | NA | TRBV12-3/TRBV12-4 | CASSLNSGETQYF | TGTGCCAGCAGTTTAAACAGCGGGGAGACCCAGTACTTC
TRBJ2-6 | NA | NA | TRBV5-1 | CASSLGPGVSGSGANVLTF | TGCGCCAGCAGCTTGGGGCCGGGAGTAAGCGGCTCTGGGGCCAACGTCCTGACTTTC
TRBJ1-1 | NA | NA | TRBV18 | CASSGDNMNTEAFF | TGTGCCAGCTCAGGGGACAACATGAACACTGAAGCTTTCTTT
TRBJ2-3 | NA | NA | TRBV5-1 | CASSLVGDASTDTQYF | TGCGCCAGCAGCTTGGTGGGTGACGCTAGCACAGATACGCAGTATTTT
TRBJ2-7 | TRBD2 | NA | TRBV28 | CASTTGGRREQYF | TGTGCCAGCACAACAGGCGGGAGGAGGGAGCAGTACTTC
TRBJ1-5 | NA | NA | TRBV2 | CASSEPWGYSNQPQHF | TGTGCCAGCAGTGAACCTTGGGGTTATAGCAATCAGCCCCAGCATTTT
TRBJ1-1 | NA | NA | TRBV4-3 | CASSYGLGGTEAFF | TGCGCCAGCAGCTACGGGCTTGGCGGCACTGAAGCTTTCTTT
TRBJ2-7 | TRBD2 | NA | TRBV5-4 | CASSSSGGYGYEQYF | TGTGCCAGCAGCTCCTCGGGGGGTTATGGGTACGAGCAGTACTTC
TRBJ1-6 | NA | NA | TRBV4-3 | CASSQGDRTMENSPLHF | TGCGCCAGCAGCCAAGGCGACAGGACCATGGAGAATTCACCCCTCCACTTT
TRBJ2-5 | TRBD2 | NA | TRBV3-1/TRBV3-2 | CASNPSRSGGQETQYF | TGTGCCAGCAACCCATCTAGGAGCGGGGGTCAAGAGACCCAGTACTTC
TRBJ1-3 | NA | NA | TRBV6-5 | CASRYSSGNTIYF | TGTGCCAGCAGGTATAGCTCTGGAAACACCATATATTTT
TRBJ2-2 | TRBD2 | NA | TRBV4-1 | CASSPTSGRPGELFF | TGCGCCAGCAGCCCAACTAGCGGGAGACCCGGGGAGCTGTTTTTT
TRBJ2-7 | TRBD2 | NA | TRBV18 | CASSRTSGGASSYEQYF | TGTGCCAGCTCACGAACTAGCGGGGGGGCGAGCTCCTACGAGCAGTACTTC
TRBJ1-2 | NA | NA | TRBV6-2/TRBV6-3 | CASSPEAIRDLPYGYTF | TGTGCCAGCAGTCCCGAAGCGATCAGGGACCTGCCCTATGGCTACACCTTC
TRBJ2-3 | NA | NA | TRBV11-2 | CASSSGGGPDTQYF | TGTGCCAGCAGCTCAGGGGGGGGGCCAGATACGCAGTATTTT
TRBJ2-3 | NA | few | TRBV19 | CASSSQGGGEDTQYF | TGTGCCAGTAGTTCCCAGGGGGGAGGGGAAGATACGCAGTATTTT
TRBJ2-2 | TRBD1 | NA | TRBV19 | CASSLRTGATGELFF | TGTGCCAGTAGTCTCCGGACAGGAGCCACCGGGGAGCTGTTTTTT
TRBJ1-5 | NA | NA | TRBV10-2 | CASKQVNSNQPQHF | TGCGCCAGCAAACAGGTTAATAGCAATCAGCCCCAGCATTTT
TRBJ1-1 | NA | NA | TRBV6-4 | CASRDLIRGTEAFF | TGTGCCAGCAGGGACCTAATCCGAGGCACTGAAGCTTTCTTT
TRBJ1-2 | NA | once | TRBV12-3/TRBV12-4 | CASSYGRGYTF | TGTGCCAGCAGTTACGGAAGGGGCTACACCTTC
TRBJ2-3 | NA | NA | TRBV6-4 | CASARGLSDTQYF | TGTGCCAGCGCTAGAGGGCTGTCAGATACGCAGTATTTT
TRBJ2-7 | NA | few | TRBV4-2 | CASSQGTLGRSYEQYF | TGTGCCAGCAGCCAAGGGACACTCGGGCGCTCCTACGAGCAGTACTTC
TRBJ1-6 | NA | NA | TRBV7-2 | CASSSRGNSPLHF | TGTGCCAGCAGCAGCAGGGGAAATTCACCCCTCCACTTT
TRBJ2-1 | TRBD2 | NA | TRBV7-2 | CASSPRGLAGVGEQFF | TGTGCCAGCAGCCCGAGGGGACTAGCGGGGGTTGGTGAGCAGTTCTTC
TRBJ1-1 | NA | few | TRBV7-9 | CASSRTGNTEAFF | TGTGCCAGCAGCAGAACCGGGAACACTGAAGCTTTCTTT
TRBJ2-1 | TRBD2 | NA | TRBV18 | CASWAAGGPYEQFF | TGTGCCTCCTGGGCAGCGGGAGGGCCCTATGAGCAGTTCTTC
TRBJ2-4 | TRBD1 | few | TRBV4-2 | CASSQDGTGGNIQYF | TGTGCCAGCAGCCAAGATGGGACAGGGGGAAACATTCAGTACTTC
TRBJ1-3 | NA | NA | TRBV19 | CASSSWEDGNTIYF | TGTGCCAGTAGCTCTTGGGAAGATGGAAACACCATATATTTT
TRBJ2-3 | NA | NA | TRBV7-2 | CASSLHTDTQYF | TGTGCCAGCAGCTTACACACAGATACGCAGTATTTT
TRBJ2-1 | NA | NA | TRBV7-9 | CASSPNSYNEQFF | TGTGCCAGCAGCCCCAATAGCTACAATGAGCAGTTCTTC
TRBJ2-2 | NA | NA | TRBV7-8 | CASSLAGRGTGELFF | TGTGCCAGCAGCTTAGCTGGAAGGGGCACCGGGGAGCTGTTTTTT
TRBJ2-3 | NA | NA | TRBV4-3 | CASRPTGTDTQYF | TGCGCCAGCAGACCCACAGGGACAGATACGCAGTATTTT
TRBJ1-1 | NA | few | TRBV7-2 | CASSRPQNTEAFF | TGTGCCAGCAGCCGACCTCAGAACACTGAAGCTTTCTTT
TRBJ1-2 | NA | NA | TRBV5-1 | CASSLEQLNGYTF | TGCGCCAGCAGCTTGGAACAGCTTAATGGCTACACCTTC
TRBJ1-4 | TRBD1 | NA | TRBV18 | CASSQGAGEKLFF | TGTGCCAGCTCACAGGGGGCTGGAGAAAAACTGTTTTTT
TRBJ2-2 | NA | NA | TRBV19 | CASSLDSNTGELFF | TGTGCCAGTAGTTTGGACAGCAACACCGGGGAGCTGTTTTTT
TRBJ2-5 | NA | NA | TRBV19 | CASSIGSQETQYF | TGTGCCAGTAGTATAGGGAGTCAAGAGACCCAGTACTTC
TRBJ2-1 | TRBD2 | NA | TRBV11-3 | CASSLTSAHNEQFF | TGTGCCAGCAGCTTAACTAGCGCCCACAATGAGCAGTTCTTC
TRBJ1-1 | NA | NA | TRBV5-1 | CASSRDGVTEAFF | TGCGCCAGCAGCCGCGACGGGGTAACTGAAGCTTTCTTT
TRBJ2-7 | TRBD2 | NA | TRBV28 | CAVLGLGTPSYEQYF | TGTGCCGTCCTAGGACTAGGCACACCCTCCTACGAGCAGTACTTC
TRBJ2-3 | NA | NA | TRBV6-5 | CASARVLADTQYF | TGTGCCAGCGCCAGGGTATTGGCAGATACGCAGTATTTT
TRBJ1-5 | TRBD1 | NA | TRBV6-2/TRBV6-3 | CASSPVGDSQPQHF | TGTGCCAGCAGTCCAGTGGGGGACAGTCAGCCCCAGCATTTT